A selection of T cell receptor beta chains follows, all from one sample in a study of blood T cell repertoires in COVID-19. Assay used: immunoSEQ multiplex PCR; TCRdb lists only in-frame clones, some missing. The sample comprises 65,000 to 75,000 clones, roughly 80% of which are singletons, and roughly 41% rests with the top ten. Specimen: peripheral blood. Every receptor here comes from a man older than 75 with acute or convalescent COVID-19. CDR3s include the opening cysteine and the closing phenylalanine or tryptophan. D genes are given only for firm matches. For some rows the clone size is stated as once, few or many, or as a class when expanded; others skip it.

size: -
J: TRBJ1-2
V: TRBV28
D: TRBD1
DNA: TGTGCCAGCTCCCTGGACAGGAACGATGGCTACACCTTC
CDR3: CASSLDRNDGYTF

size: -
J: TRBJ1-1
V: TRBV3-1/TRBV3-2
D: -
DNA: TGTGCCAGCAGTTACGCAGGTGGGTACATGAACACTGAAGCTTTCTTT
CDR3: CASSYAGGYMNTEAFF

size: -
J: TRBJ1-4
V: TRBV28
D: -
DNA: TGTGCCAGCAGTATCAGTAATGAAAAACTGTTTTTT
CDR3: CASSISNEKLFF

size: -
J: TRBJ2-1
V: TRBV5-1
D: TRBD1
DNA: TGCGCCAGCAGCTTGGATTCACAGGGGCATGAGCAGTTCTTC
CDR3: CASSLDSQGHEQFF

size: -
J: TRBJ2-2
V: TRBV7-2
D: -
DNA: TGTGCCAGCAGCTTAGGGGCAGCGAACACCGGGGAGCTGTTTTTT
CDR3: CASSLGAANTGELFF

size: many
J: TRBJ2-7
V: TRBV29-1
D: -
DNA: TGCAGCGTTGAAGGACAGGAGGCCTACGAGCAGTACTTC
CDR3: CSVEGQEAYEQYF

size: -
J: TRBJ1-5
V: TRBV5-1
D: -
DNA: TGCGCCAGCAGCTTGGTTCCCTCCAATCAGCCCCAGCATTTT
CDR3: CASSLVPSNQPQHF

size: -
J: TRBJ1-6
V: TRBV7-9
D: -
DNA: TGTGCCAGCAGCTTAGTGACGGAGGATCCCCTCCACTTT
CDR3: CASSLVTEDPLHF

size: -
J: TRBJ2-3
V: TRBV7-2
D: TRBD1
DNA: TGTGCCAGCAGCTTAGCAGGGGGCGCCTCTCCAGATACGCAGTATTTT
CDR3: CASSLAGGASPDTQYF

size: -
J: TRBJ1-2
V: TRBV11-2
D: TRBD1
DNA: TGTGCCAGCAGCTCCGGGACAGTTAATGGCTACACCTTC
CDR3: CASSSGTVNGYTF

size: -
J: TRBJ2-3
V: TRBV3-1/TRBV3-2
D: -
DNA: TGTGCCAGCAGCCATTACAGGTCTAGCACAGATACGCAGTATTTT
CDR3: CASSHYRSSTDTQYF

size: -
J: TRBJ2-7
V: TRBV12-3/TRBV12-4
D: TRBD1
DNA: TGTGCCAGCAGTTCAAGGACAGGGCAAAGCTTC
CDR3: CASSSRTGQSF

size: once
J: TRBJ1-1
V: TRBV5-1
D: -
DNA: TGCGCCAGCAGCTTGGACACCCTGAACACTGAAGCTTTCTTT
CDR3: CASSLDTLNTEAFF

size: -
J: TRBJ1-1
V: TRBV10-3
D: -
DNA: TGTGCCATCAGTCTAACAGGGAACACTGAAGCTTTCTTT
CDR3: CAISLTGNTEAFF

size: -
J: TRBJ2-2
V: TRBV7-2
D: -
DNA: TGTGCCAGCAGCTTTGTGGGCGCGAACACCGGGGAGCTGTTTTTT
CDR3: CASSFVGANTGELFF

size: -
J: TRBJ2-1
V: TRBV3-1/TRBV3-2
D: -
DNA: TGTGCCAGCAGCCTTAGACTGGTCTCCTACAATGAGCAGTTCTTC
CDR3: CASSLRLVSYNEQFF

size: -
J: TRBJ1-4
V: TRBV30
D: -
DNA: TGTGCCTGGAGTAGCGGCGCAACTAATGAAAAACTGTTTTTT
CDR3: CAWSSGATNEKLFF

size: -
J: TRBJ2-3
V: TRBV6-2/TRBV6-3
D: TRBD2
DNA: TGTGCCAGCAGTTTGGGAGCGGGATCAGATACGCAGTATTTT
CDR3: CASSLGAGSDTQYF

size: -
J: TRBJ2-7
V: TRBV28
D: TRBD1
DNA: TGTGCCAGCAGTTTACGAGACAGGGGCTACGAGCAGTACTTC
CDR3: CASSLRDRGYEQYF

size: -
J: TRBJ1-4
V: TRBV5-1
D: TRBD1
DNA: TGCGCCAGCAGCTCGGGACAGGCAGACGCGAAACTGTTTTTT
CDR3: CASSSGQADAKLFF

size: -
J: TRBJ1-5
V: TRBV4-1
D: TRBD1
DNA: TGCGCCAGCAGCCAGACTCAGGGGGCGCATGGCGGCAATCAGCCCCAGCATTTT
CDR3: CASSQTQGAHGGNQPQHF

size: -
J: TRBJ2-7
V: TRBV9
D: -
DNA: TGTGCCAGCGGAACAGGGATGACCTACGAGCAGTACTTC
CDR3: CASGTGMTYEQYF

size: -
J: TRBJ1-1
V: TRBV10-3
D: -
DNA: TGTGCCATCAGCCCTGACAGGAACACTGAAGCTTTCTTT
CDR3: CAISPDRNTEAFF

size: -
J: TRBJ2-2
V: TRBV5-1
D: -
DNA: TGCGCCAGCAGCTTGTACAGGGACGCCGGGGAGCTGTTTTTT
CDR3: CASSLYRDAGELFF

size: -
J: TRBJ2-1
V: TRBV9
D: TRBD2
DNA: TGTGCCAGCAGCGAGGGCGGGAGCTCCTACAATGAGCAGTTCTTC
CDR3: CASSEGGSSYNEQFF

size: -
J: TRBJ1-3
V: TRBV30
D: -
DNA: TGTGCCTGGAGAACGCGGGGAGGGGGAAACACCATATATTTT
CDR3: CAWRTRGGGNTIYF

size: -
J: TRBJ2-7
V: TRBV6-5
D: TRBD1
DNA: TGTGCCAGCAGTTACTCGGGACAGGGGCCCACCTACGAGCAGTACTTC
CDR3: CASSYSGQGPTYEQYF

size: -
J: TRBJ2-1
V: TRBV6-6
D: -
DNA: TGTGCCAGCAGTTTCGAGTCTCTAGTTTTCGACAATGAGCAGTTCTTC
CDR3: CASSFESLVFDNEQFF

size: -
J: TRBJ1-1
V: TRBV11-3
D: -
DNA: TGTGCCAGCAGCTTAGTTCGGGACACTGAAGCTTTCTTT
CDR3: CASSLVRDTEAFF

size: -
J: TRBJ2-7
V: TRBV29-1
D: TRBD1
DNA: TGCAGCGTTGAAACAGGGGTACTAGGCGAGCAGTACTTC
CDR3: CSVETGVLGEQYF

size: -
J: TRBJ2-1
V: TRBV27
D: TRBD2
DNA: TGTGCCAGCAGTTTTAGCGGGAGTTCGGGGAATGAGCAGTTCTTC
CDR3: CASSFSGSSGNEQFF

size: -
J: TRBJ1-2
V: TRBV7-9
D: -
DNA: TGTGCCAGCAGCCTGGACACTGCTAACTATGGCTACACCTTC
CDR3: CASSLDTANYGYTF

size: -
J: TRBJ1-2
V: TRBV5-6
D: TRBD1
DNA: TGTGCCAGCAGCTTAACTCAGGGGGCTGCTGGCTACACCTTC
CDR3: CASSLTQGAAGYTF

size: -
J: TRBJ1-5
V: TRBV9
D: -
DNA: TGTGCCAGCAGCGCTGATCTGGGGGGGGGTCAGCCCCAGCATTTT
CDR3: CASSADLGGGQPQHF

size: -
J: TRBJ2-7
V: TRBV6-5
D: TRBD2
DNA: TGTGCCAGCAGTTACGGCGGGAGGGCCTACGAGCAGTACTTC
CDR3: CASSYGGRAYEQYF

size: -
J: TRBJ2-1
V: TRBV6-5
D: -
DNA: TGTGCCAGCAGTTACGCGGGACAGAAAGAGCAGTTCTTC
CDR3: CASSYAGQKEQFF

size: -
J: TRBJ1-2
V: TRBV3-1/TRBV3-2
D: TRBD1
DNA: TGTGCCAGCAGCCCTCAGGGGGCGCATGGCTACACCTTC
CDR3: CASSPQGAHGYTF

size: -
J: TRBJ1-1
V: TRBV28
D: TRBD1
DNA: TGTGCCAGCAGTTTTGCCCGGGACAGGGTGAACACTGAAGCTTTCTTT
CDR3: CASSFARDRVNTEAFF

size: -
J: TRBJ1-5
V: TRBV18
D: -
DNA: TGTGCCAGCTCATACGACACAAATCAGCCCCAGCATTTT
CDR3: CASSYDTNQPQHF

size: -
J: TRBJ2-1
V: TRBV18
D: -
DNA: TGTGCCAGCTCACGGGAGGACAATGAGCAGTTCTTC
CDR3: CASSREDNEQFF

size: -
J: TRBJ1-4
V: TRBV28
D: TRBD1
DNA: TGTGCCAGCGGGCGGGGACAGGGCTCCAATGAAAAACTGTTTTTT
CDR3: CASGRGQGSNEKLFF

size: -
J: TRBJ2-7
V: TRBV2
D: TRBD1
DNA: TGTGCCAGCACGACGGACAGGGACTCCTACGAGCAGTACTTC
CDR3: CASTTDRDSYEQYF

size: -
J: TRBJ2-5
V: TRBV12-3/TRBV12-4
D: TRBD1
DNA: TGTGCCAGCAACCAGGGGGCTGGGGAGACCCAGTACTTC
CDR3: CASNQGAGETQYF

size: -
J: TRBJ2-2
V: TRBV4-2
D: TRBD2
DNA: TGTGCCAGCAGCCAATCAGGACTAGCCGGCGGGGAGCTGTTTTTT
CDR3: CASSQSGLAGGELFF

size: once
J: TRBJ1-5
V: TRBV28
D: TRBD1
DNA: TGTGCCAGCAGTTCACAGGGGGCAGGGAATCAGCCCCAGCATTTT
CDR3: CASSSQGAGNQPQHF

size: few
J: TRBJ1-2
V: TRBV7-9
D: TRBD1
DNA: TGTGCCAGCAGCTTAGCGACAGGGCGCTATGGCTACACCTTC
CDR3: CASSLATGRYGYTF

size: -
J: TRBJ2-1
V: TRBV27
D: TRBD1
DNA: TGTGCCAGCAGACCCGGGACAGGGGCGTACAATGAGCAGTTCTTC
CDR3: CASRPGTGAYNEQFF

size: -
J: TRBJ1-6
V: TRBV2
D: TRBD1
DNA: TGTGCCAGCAACATGGGACAGGGGGCTTCACCCCTCCACTTT
CDR3: CASNMGQGASPLHF

size: -
J: TRBJ2-5
V: TRBV29-1
D: -
DNA: TGCAGCGGGGGACAAATCCAAGAGACCCAGTACTTC
CDR3: CSGGQIQETQYF

size: -
J: TRBJ2-7
V: TRBV2
D: TRBD1
DNA: TGTGCCAGCAGGAAGGGACAGGCATACGAGCAGTACTTC
CDR3: CASRKGQAYEQYF

size: -
J: TRBJ2-1
V: TRBV5-1
D: TRBD2
DNA: TGCGCCAGCAGCCTTGGGCCTAGCGGGGAGAACAATGAGCAGTTCTTC
CDR3: CASSLGPSGENNEQFF

size: -
J: TRBJ2-2
V: TRBV6-5
D: TRBD2
DNA: TGTGCCAGCGGCGGGAGGGGGTTTAACACCGGGGAGCTGTTTTTT
CDR3: CASGGRGFNTGELFF

size: -
J: TRBJ2-7
V: TRBV6-5
D: TRBD2
DNA: TGTGCCAGCAGTTTAGCGGGGGGGTCTACCTACGAGCAGTACTTC
CDR3: CASSLAGGSTYEQYF

size: -
J: TRBJ2-2
V: TRBV5-4
D: -
DNA: TGTGCCAGCAGCACCGACTTCTTAAACACCGGGGAGCTGTTTTTT
CDR3: CASSTDFLNTGELFF

size: -
J: TRBJ1-5
V: TRBV3-1/TRBV3-2
D: -
DNA: TGTGCCAGCAGCCCACAGGGCAATCAGCCCCAGCATTTT
CDR3: CASSPQGNQPQHF